The 21 T cell receptor beta chains listed next were all sequenced from one sample in a study of T cell responses to AZD1222 COVID-19 vaccine. Clones were sequenced by immunoSEQ multiplex PCR, and TCRdb holds only the in-frame ones, with some missing. The data hold 100,000 or so clones, with around 87% observed a single time. The material sequenced was peripheral blood, taken 28 days after the second AZD1222 dose. These receptors were taken from an adult who received the AZD1222 COVID-19 vaccine.

The chain employs TRBV30 and TRBJ1-5; tentatively, D is TRBD1 (6 bases). Trimming removed 5 bases from V and 9 bases from J, with 20 bases in between. CDR3 length equals 14 residues. Germline assignment: CDR1 GTSNPN and CDR2 SVGIG (reference sequence). The CDR3 loop reads CAWWDKTTGRPQHF. The CDR3 nucleotides read TGTGCCTGGTGGGATAAGACCACAGGGCGGCCCCAGCATTTT.

This clone was seen more than once but under ten times. This chain uses TRBV6-7 with TRBJ1-6, with 10 bases lining up with TRBD1. TRBV6-7 is classed as an ORF, of uncertain function. The V segment lost 6 bases and the J segment 9 bases; nucleotides outside the gene matches: 11. The CDR3 is 16 amino acids. The CDR3 nucleotides are TGTGCCAGCAGCACAGACTCCGGGACAGGGGTTTCACCCCTCCACTTT. Encoded protein: CASSTDSGTGVSPLHF.

The chain couples TRBV14 to TRBJ1-2, with a possible D match to TRBD1 (6 bases). Trimming pared 3 bases from V and 4 bases from J, leaving 9 bases between. This CDR3 region has 13 residues. Per germline, CDR1 SGHDN and CDR2 FVKESK. The CDR3: CASSQSGAYGYTF. The CDR3 DNA reads as TGTGCCAGCAGCCAGTCAGGGGCCTATGGCTACACCTTC.

V gene TRBV4-3 combines with J gene TRBJ2-1; D ambiguous. Germline V lookup: CDR1 LGHNA, CDR2 YSLEER. Trimming pared 0 bases from V and 9 bases from J, leaving 9 bases between. The CDR3 is made up of 13 amino acids. The CDR3 bases are TGCGCCAGCAGCCAAGATACGGAGAGTGAGCAGTTCTTC. Residues: CASSQDTESEQFF.

J is TRBJ1-1 and V is TRBV12-3 or TRBV12-4; D gene ambiguous. The CDR3 sequence is 13 residues long. V was clipped by 2 bases and J by 5 bases, with 9 bases between them. CDR3 protein: CASSLIGMTEAFF. As DNA, the CDR3 is TGTGCCAGCAGTTTAATAGGGATGACTGAAGCTTTCTTT.

The gene calls are TRBV5-1 and TRBJ2-7; D remains unclear. The CDR3 runs 14 residues. Germline V gene lookup returns CDR1 SGHRS and CDR2 YFSETQ. Trimming left V 4 bases short and J 0 bases short, with 11 bases between. The CDR3 DNA sequence: TGCGCCAGCAGCCACGGCCAAAGCTCCTACGAGCAGTACTTC. Translating gives CASSHGQSSYEQYF.

This clone was seen a few times. The chain has TRBV6-1 and TRBJ2-7; either TRBD1 or TRBD2 may fit D (6 bases each). This CDR3 has 14 residues. Germline loops: CDR1 MNHNS, CDR2 SASEGT. V lost 0 bases and J 6 bases, leaving 12 bases between the germline ends. CDR3 sequence (DNA): TGTGCCAGCAGTGAAGCTGGGGGGCCGTTCGAGCAGTACTTC. It specifies CASSEAGGPFEQYF.

V usage is TRBV7-9 and J usage is TRBJ1-5; D is uncertain. From germline, CDR1 is SEHNR and CDR2 FQNEAQ (reference sequence). This CDR3 is 14 amino acids long. Trimming left V 3 bases short and J 0 bases short, with 6 bases between. CDR3 protein: CASSLAPSNQPQHF. The CDR3 nucleotides read TGTGCCAGCAGCTTGGCTCCTAGCAATCAGCCCCAGCATTTT. Combining the CDR3 with reference TRBV7-9 and TRBJ1-5 gives the whole variable domain DTGVSQNPRHKITKRGQNVTFRCDPISEHNRLYWYRQTLGQGPEFLTYFQNEAQLEKSRLLSDRFSAERPKGSFSTLEIQRTEQGDSAMYLCASSLAPSNQPQHFGDGTRLSIL.

This clone was observed once. This CDR3 is CASSRGAEAFF. The CDR3 DNA follows: TGTGCCAGCAGTCGGGGGGCTGAAGCTTTCTTT. This chain links TRBV27 with TRBJ1-1, with D perhaps TRBD1 (5 bases). The CDR3 loop spans 11 amino acids. Germline V CDR1 and CDR2: MNHEY, SMNVEV (reference sequence). V lost 5 bases to trimming and J lost 6 bases, with 7 bases between them.

V gene TRBV6-5 combines with J gene TRBJ1-1; 12 nucleotides match TRBD1. This CDR3 has 16 residues. Unmatched junction bases numbered 13, after V lost 2 bases and J lost 12 bases. Germline V lookup: CDR1 MNHEY, CDR2 SVGAGI. CDR3 DNA: TGTGCCAGCAGTTACCGGACCCCGGGACAGGGGGCTCAGTCTTTCTTT. Amino acid sequence: CASSYRTPGQGAQSFF.

The sample holds one count of this clone. An end of the junction differs from the germline gene, which may be a read error. V usage is TRBV7-7 and J usage is TRBJ2-2; TRBD1 aligns across 9 bases. CDR1 is SSHAT, CDR2 FNYEAQ, per germline (reference sequence). This CDR3 spans 19 amino acids. As DNA, the CDR3 is TGTGCTAGCAGCTCTCACAGGGGGCGCGGATTTTTGGATACCGGGGAGCTGTTTTTT. It yields the protein CASSSHRGRGFLDTGELFF.

This clone was recorded only once. The chain combines TRBV19 with TRBJ2-1, with D perhaps TRBD1 (6 bases). The V gene's germline CDR1 is LNHDA and CDR2 SQIVND (reference sequence). V was pared by 5 bases and J by 5 bases, with 13 bases between. This CDR3 is built from 14 residues. CDR3 DNA: TGTGCCAGTAGTGTGCAGGGGAACAACAATGAGCAGTTCTTC. Protein sequence: CASSVQGNNNEQFF.

The gene calls are TRBV7-8 and TRBJ2-7, with D tentatively TRBD2 (6 bases). Trimming removed 4 bases from V and 6 bases from J, with 19 bases in between. This CDR3 comprises 15 residues. The germline CDR1 and CDR2 sequences are SGHVS and FQNEAQ. The CDR3 here is CASSYGTPGSGEQYF. CDR3 DNA sequence: TGTGCCAGCAGCTATGGGACTCCAGGGTCGGGCGAGCAGTACTTC.

The V call is TRBV30, the J call TRBJ1-1, with D uncertain. The CDR3 totals 10 residues. V dropped 3 bases and J dropped 6 bases, with 5 bases sitting between them. Looked up from germline, CDR1 is GTSNPN and CDR2 is SVGIG (reference sequence). CDR3: CAWRRPEAFF. The CDR3 DNA is TGTGCCTGGAGGCGCCCTGAAGCTTTCTTT.

The chain recombines TRBV24-1 with TRBJ2-5; the D is unclear. Germline CDR1 is KGHDR and CDR2 is SFDVKD. CDR3 length equals 14 residues. V lost 3 bases and J 5 bases, leaving 12 bases between the germline ends. The CDR3 reads CATSDTRMGETQYF. The DNA of the CDR3 is TGTGCCACCAGTGATACGCGCATGGGGGAGACCCAGTACTTC.

The gene calls are TRBV28 and TRBJ2-7, with TRBD1 matching over 9 bases. The CDR3 spans 14 residues. The V gene's germline CDR1 is MDHEN and CDR2 SYDVKM. V shed 2 bases, J shed 5 bases, and the junction held 4 bases outside the gene matches. The CDR3 here is CASSLRQGGDEQYF. The DNA for the CDR3 is TGTGCCAGCAGTTTAAGACAGGGGGGGGACGAGCAGTACTTC.

This chain uses TRBV3-1 (or the pseudogene TRBV3-2) with TRBJ2-5, with TRBD2 identical over 9 bases. J lost 5 bases, V lost 3 bases, and 7 bases had no gene match. CDR3 length: 15 amino acids. Germline CDR1 is LGHDT and CDR2 is YNNKEL (reference sequence). The CDR3, as DNA: TGTGCCAGCAGCCACCGGACTAGCGTCAGGGAGACCCAGTACTTC. As protein: CASSHRTSVRETQYF.

The chain combines TRBV28 with TRBJ2-7, with TRBD2 matching 10 bases. The CDR3 has 19 amino acids. CDR1 is MDHEN and CDR2 is SYDVKM in the germline V gene. After removal of 8 bases from V and 1 base from J, the junction contained 20 bases not matched to a gene. CDR3 nucleotide sequence: TGTGCCAGCCTCTCTGAGAGTCGGAGCGGGAGGGGAATTTCCTACGAGCAGTACTTC. This encodes CASLSESRSGRGISYEQYF.

V gene TRBV19 combines with J gene TRBJ2-6, with a weak D call TRBD2 (5 bases). The germline V gene has CDR1 LNHDA and CDR2 SQIVND (reference sequence). This CDR3 is 16 amino acids long. The ends were cut back, 5 bases at V and 2 bases at J, with 13 bases in the middle. For the CDR3, the DNA is TGTGCCAGTAGTTCGGTTTGGGGAGCTGGGGCCAACGTCCTGACTTTC. Translating gives CASSSVWGAGANVLTF.

This chain joins TRBV23-1 and TRBJ1-3; possible D gene TRBD1, 6 bases. TRBV23-1 is an open reading frame, and its role is uncertain. The CDR3 sequence is 17 residues long. Trimming cost V 2 bases and J 0 bases, with 14 bases left between them. The CDR3 loop is CASSQGETGNSGNTIYF. The CDR3 DNA is TGCGCCAGCAGTCAAGGTGAGACAGGCAACTCTGGAAACACCATATATTTT.

Only a few counts were recorded for this clone. The genes are TRBV6-4 and TRBJ2-1, with TRBD2 matching over 8 bases. Germline V gene lookup returns CDR1 MRHNA and CDR2 SNTAGT. The CDR3 runs 15 residues. V lost 5 bases, J lost 5 bases, and 8 bases stayed unmatched. In DNA form, the CDR3 reads TGTGCCAGCAGTCAACTAGCGGTAGCGAACAATGAGCAGTTCTTC. It yields the protein CASSQLAVANNEQFF.